The entry below gives a single T cell receptor (beta chain) sequence along with its context. CDR1 LNHDA and CDR2 SQIVND come from the germline V gene (reference sequence). The junction had 6 bases not matched to a gene; V was cut back by 7 bases and J by 2 bases. This CDR3 region has 15 residues. TCRdb's copy holds only in-frame clones and misses some; the assay was immunoSEQ multiplex PCR. The sample contains tens of thousands of clones, around 96% of which appear only once. The sample is drawn from a study of T cell changes during pregnancy in multiple sclerosis. The J gene is TRBJ1-4, the V gene TRBV19; 8 bases are shared with TRBD1. This sample comprised CD8+ T cells from peripheral blood mononuclear cells, obtained after pregnancy. The TCR comes from a female donor with multiple sclerosis, enrolled in a pregnancy study. CDR3 DNA: TGTGCCAGTACGGGCAGGGGGCGGACTAATGAAAAACTGTTTTTT. Translation gives CASTGRGRTNEKLFF.